These 13 T cell receptor beta chains share one sample of origin, sequenced in a study of blood T cell repertoires in COVID-19. The assay was immunoSEQ multiplex PCR, and TCRdb's table has in-frame clones only and misses some. The table lists 180,000 or so clones, about nine tenths of them singletons. Sequenced sample: peripheral blood. These receptors all come from a man aged 40-49 years with acute or convalescent COVID-19.

V usage is TRBV18 and J usage is TRBJ1-6; D is perhaps TRBD1 (5 bases). CDR1 and CDR2 from the germline V gene are KGHSH and LQKENI. V was shortened by 4 bases and J by 6 bases, with 7 bases between the two germline ends. This CDR3 region has 13 residues. Written as DNA, the CDR3 is TGTGCCAGCTCACAGACAGTTAATTCACCCCTCCACTTT. It is translated as CASSQTVNSPLHF.

V usage is TRBV20-1 and J usage is TRBJ1-1; D uncertain. Germline V gene lookup returns CDR1 DFQATT and CDR2 SNEGSKA (reference sequence). With 3 bases removed from V and 1 base from J, the gap between germline ends came to 12 bases. This CDR3 comprises 14 residues. CDR3 amino acids: CSASGPFENTEAFF. The DNA for the CDR3 is TGCAGTGCTAGTGGGCCTTTTGAGAACACTGAAGCTTTCTTT.

In this sample, this clone turned up once. The chain joins TRBV25-1 to TRBJ1-2, with D tentatively TRBD1 (6 bases). The CDR3 is made up of 14 amino acids. Germline V gene sequence: CDR1 MGHDK, CDR2 SYGVNS. V gave up 6 bases and J gave up 8 bases, with 19 bases separating them. The CDR3 DNA reads as TGTGCCAGCAGGGGTGTGGGCAGGGGCGACGGCTACACCTTC. This codes for CASRGVGRGDGYTF.

A single count supports this clone. The chain has TRBV13 and TRBJ2-1; the D gene is possibly TRBD2 (5 bases). The ends were cut back, 5 bases at V and 2 bases at J, with 10 bases in the middle. The germline gives CDR1 PRHDT, CDR2 FYEKMQ (reference sequence). This CDR3 comprises 14 residues. The DNA for the CDR3 is TGTGCCAGCAGCCCCGGACTGGCCTACAATGAGCAGTTCTTC. The encoded protein is CASSPGLAYNEQFF.

The rearrangement uses TRBV7-9 and TRBJ2-3; D is possibly TRBD2 (5 bases). This CDR3 spans 14 amino acids. V was pared by 2 bases and J by 4 bases, with 10 bases between. Germline V CDR1 and CDR2: SEHNR, FQNEAQ (reference sequence). The CDR3 nucleotides read TGTGCCAGCAGCTTATCAGCGAGGGCAGATACGCAGTATTTT. It is translated as CASSLSARADTQYF.

This chain connects TRBV5-1 to TRBJ1-2; D perhaps matches TRBD1 (5 bases). The CDR3 sequence is 15 residues long. Looked up from germline, CDR1 is SGHRS and CDR2 is YFSETQ. Deletions cut 0 bases from V and 6 bases from J, with 15 bases between. The CDR3 DNA follows: TGCGCCAGCAGCTTGGCCGTTAGGGGAGGGGATGGCTACACCTTC. Residues: CASSLAVRGGDGYTF.

This chain uses TRBV28 with TRBJ1-2; 8 bases are shared with TRBD1. The CDR3 loop spans 13 amino acids. Germline V lookup: CDR1 MDHEN, CDR2 SYDVKM. V dropped 4 bases and J dropped 10; count of bases not matched to a gene: 8. CDR3 DNA sequence: TGTGCCAGCAGTTATGGACAGGGCATCTACTACACCTTC. It specifies CASSYGQGIYYTF.

The chain is built from TRBV11-3 and TRBJ2-1; 7 positions match TRBD2. This CDR3 comprises 16 residues. V dropped 0 bases and J dropped 5; count of bases not matched to a gene: 7. Germline V gives CDR1 SGHNT, CDR2 YENEEA. CDR3 loop: CASSLDGGVPNNEQFF. The CDR3 coding sequence is TGTGCCAGCAGCTTAGATGGGGGGGTTCCCAACAATGAGCAGTTCTTC. Using reference TRBV11-3 and TRBJ2-1 for the parts outside the CDR3, the full variable domain is EAGVVQSPRYKIIEKKQPVAFWCNPISGHNTLYWYLQNLGQGPELLIRYENEEAVDDSQLPKDRFSAERLKGVDSTLKIQPAELGDSAVYLCASSLDGGVPNNEQFFGPGTRLTVL.

The V gene is TRBV9, the J gene TRBJ1-2, with 9 bases identical to TRBD1. The V gene's germline CDR1 is SGDLS and CDR2 YYNGEE. This CDR3 is 15 amino acids long. V trimming: 4 bases; J trimming: 4 bases; junction bases outside the gene matches: 8. The CDR3 region is CASSPHRGPIYGYTF. Here the CDR3 DNA reads TGTGCCAGCAGCCCCCACAGGGGGCCCATCTATGGCTACACCTTC.

The chain joins TRBV7-9 to TRBJ1-1; the D is unclear. CDR1 and CDR2 from the germline V gene are SEHNR and FQNEAQ (reference sequence). This CDR3 contains 13 residues. V was clipped by 1 base and J by 1 base, with 4 bases between them. CDR3: CASSLEQNTEAFF. The CDR3 region has the DNA TGTGCCAGCAGCTTAGAACAGAACACTGAAGCTTTCTTT.

The genes are TRBV11-2 and TRBJ2-5; unclear D gene. Germline values: CDR1 SGHAT, CDR2 FQNNGV. The CDR3 extends over 15 amino acids. V lost 3 bases and J 5 bases, leaving 16 bases between the germline ends. CDR3 DNA: TGTGCCAGCAGCTTCGGTCTTGAACTGGGCGAGACCCAGTACTTC. Protein product: CASSFGLELGETQYF.

Comments on this clone: The sample carries other DNA sequences with the same CDR3. The chain combines TRBV7-2 with TRBJ2-7; possibly TRBD2 for D (6 bases). The ends were cut back, 2 bases at V and 4 bases at J, with 9 bases in the middle. The CDR3 runs to 13 residues. Germline CDR1 reads SGHTA; CDR2 reads FQGNSA. The CDR3 nucleotides are TGTGCCAGCAGCTTAAGGAGGGTTTACGAGCAGTACTTC. Its protein is CASSLRRVYEQYF.

V and J are TRBV29-1 and TRBJ2-7, with D possibly being TRBD2 (5 bases). Between the trimmed V and J ends, which lost 4 bases and 0 bases, there was a span of 7 bases. The CDR3 totals 12 residues. Per germline, CDR1 SQVTM and CDR2 ANQGSEA. CDR3 DNA sequence: TGCAGCGTTGTCGGGAACTCCTACGAGCAGTACTTC. It specifies CSVVGNSYEQYF.